The clone carrying this TCR beta chain was detected many times. The source of the sample is a study of Graves' ophthalmopathy and Graves' hyperthyroidism. Amplified TCR beta CDR3 regions were obtained using RNA transcripts as template. The first round was an RT-PCR with HTBI primers, and the second round was a multiplex PCR. TCRdb independently ran MiXCR on the multiplex PCR reads; one entry per CDR3 protein. The sample contains roughly 380,000 distinct CDR3 sequences, roughly 14% of which appear only once. The CDR3 sequence is 11 residues long. Trimming took 9 bases from V and 6 from J, leaving 11 bases between them. Looked up from germline, CDR1 is KGHDR and CDR2 is SFDVKD. Fresh peripheral blood (approximately 9.5 ml) yielded the PBMCs.

Sequencing input: peripheral blood. The sequence was collected from a woman between 18 and 29 years old with stable Graves' hyperthyroidism. The chain joins TRBV24-1 to TRBJ2-7; D is perhaps TRBD1 (6 bases). Written as DNA, the CDR3 is TGTGCCACCGGGACACCCAGCGAGCAGTACTTC. This translates into CATGTPSEQYF.